Included here is one T cell receptor (beta chain) sequence, with context. This sample is part of a study of blood T cell repertoires in COVID-19. Across the whole study: T cells, B-cell-depleted T cells, or PBMCs supplied cDNA or gDNA.

Authors' data handling: Amplification from reference gene primers served as the basis for estimated nucleated cell counts. Repertoires were generated with immunoSEQ multiplex PCR, while TCRdb's copy carries only in-frame clones and drops some. For V, J and clone size, that table is used; D and trimming come from the DNA. Seen here are roughly 50,000 clones, over 75% observed once, and the top ten hold approximately 10%. V was trimmed by 3 bases and J by 2 bases, leaving 10 bases between them. Germline values: CDR1 MDHEN, CDR2 SYDVKM. The CDR3 spans 15 residues. The sequence was obtained from a human donor in a cohort sampled during active COVID-19. The sample consisted of peripheral blood. The chain couples TRBV28 to TRBJ2-2; no definite D call. The CDR3 nucleotides are TGTGCCAGCAGTTTTCCCTTAGCCAACACCGGGGAGCTGTTTTTT. This encodes CASSFPLANTGELFF.